This T cell receptor (beta chain) was identified during a study of cytomegalovirus exposure and HLA in healthy donors. Study findings and constraints: V- and J-gene trimming in TCR beta was tied to a missense DCLRE1C variant by an analysis performed later.

This clone was picked up one time. Its antigen is unidentified. PCR involved 60 Vbeta and 13 Jbeta primers. In the original processing: In a later analysis, 80 million or so unique TCR beta chains included roughly 11 million shared by two or more donors. Clones were sequenced by immunoSEQ multiplex PCR, and TCRdb holds only the in-frame ones, with some missing. V and J calls and clone size are given by that table; D and trimming were obtained from the DNA. The sample yields about 160,000 clones, around 72% seen once. This CDR3 has 15 amino acids. Trimming took 8 bases from V and 6 from J; bases not matched to a gene: 5. Germline V gives CDR1 SEHNR, CDR2 FQNEAQ (reference sequence).

The specimen sequenced was PBMCs. This rearrangement joins TRBV7-9 to TRBJ2-1; 15 nucleotides match TRBD2. The receptor's source is a woman in her forties in good health and CMV-seropositive. As DNA, the CDR3 is TGTGCCAGCCGACGGACTAGCGGGGGGGGCAATGAGCAGTTCTTC. It specifies CASRRTSGGGNEQFF.